This T cell receptor (beta chain) was retrieved from a study of CD8 T cells in Susac syndrome. Overall study results and limits: Only a relatively small number of individuals were included in the TCR sequencing and HLA analysis.

The RNA input was about 0.5 to 1 ug, and it was reverse transcribed with random hexamers. The method of amplification for TCR beta CDR3 was immunoSEQ multiplex PCR, covering 54 Vbeta and 13 Jbeta. MiXCR, run by TCRdb on the immunoSEQ multiplex PCR reads, gives a single entry per CDR3 protein. Of approximately 150,000 distinct CDR3 sequences listed, about 91% are singletons. As for this clonotype: Its antigen remains unidentified.

TCR beta sequences were obtained from blood CD8+ and CD4+ T cells. TEMRA cells were enriched by FACS, while CD8+ and CD4+ T cells were obtained through a negative isolation that was performed magnetically. CDR3 length: 15 residues. V trimming: 2 bases; J trimming: 6 bases; junction bases outside the gene matches: 8. CDR1 is DFQATT, CDR2 SNEGSKA, per germline (reference sequence). The chain joins TRBV20-1 to TRBJ2-7; 12 bases agree with TRBD2. This TCR was sampled from a human donor in good health. Sequencing was performed on CD4+ T cells from PBMCs. For the CDR3, the DNA is TGCAGTGCTAGAAACCGACTAGCGGGAGAAATCGAGCAGTACTTC. Translated, it gives CSARNRLAGEIEQYF.